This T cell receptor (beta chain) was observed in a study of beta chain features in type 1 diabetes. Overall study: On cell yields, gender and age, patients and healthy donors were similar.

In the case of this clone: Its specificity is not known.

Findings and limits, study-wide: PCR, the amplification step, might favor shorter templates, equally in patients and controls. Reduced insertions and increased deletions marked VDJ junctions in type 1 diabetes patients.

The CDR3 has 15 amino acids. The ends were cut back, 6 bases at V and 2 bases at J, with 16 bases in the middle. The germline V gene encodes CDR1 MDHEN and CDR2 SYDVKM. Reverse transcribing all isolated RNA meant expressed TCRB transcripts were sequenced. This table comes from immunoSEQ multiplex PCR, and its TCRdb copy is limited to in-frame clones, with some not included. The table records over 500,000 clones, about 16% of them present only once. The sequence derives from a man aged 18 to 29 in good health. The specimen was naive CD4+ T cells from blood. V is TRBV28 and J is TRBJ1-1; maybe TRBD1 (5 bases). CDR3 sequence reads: CASRPWGTANTEAFF. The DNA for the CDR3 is TGTGCCAGCAGACCTTGGGGGACGGCAAACACTGAAGCTTTCTTT.